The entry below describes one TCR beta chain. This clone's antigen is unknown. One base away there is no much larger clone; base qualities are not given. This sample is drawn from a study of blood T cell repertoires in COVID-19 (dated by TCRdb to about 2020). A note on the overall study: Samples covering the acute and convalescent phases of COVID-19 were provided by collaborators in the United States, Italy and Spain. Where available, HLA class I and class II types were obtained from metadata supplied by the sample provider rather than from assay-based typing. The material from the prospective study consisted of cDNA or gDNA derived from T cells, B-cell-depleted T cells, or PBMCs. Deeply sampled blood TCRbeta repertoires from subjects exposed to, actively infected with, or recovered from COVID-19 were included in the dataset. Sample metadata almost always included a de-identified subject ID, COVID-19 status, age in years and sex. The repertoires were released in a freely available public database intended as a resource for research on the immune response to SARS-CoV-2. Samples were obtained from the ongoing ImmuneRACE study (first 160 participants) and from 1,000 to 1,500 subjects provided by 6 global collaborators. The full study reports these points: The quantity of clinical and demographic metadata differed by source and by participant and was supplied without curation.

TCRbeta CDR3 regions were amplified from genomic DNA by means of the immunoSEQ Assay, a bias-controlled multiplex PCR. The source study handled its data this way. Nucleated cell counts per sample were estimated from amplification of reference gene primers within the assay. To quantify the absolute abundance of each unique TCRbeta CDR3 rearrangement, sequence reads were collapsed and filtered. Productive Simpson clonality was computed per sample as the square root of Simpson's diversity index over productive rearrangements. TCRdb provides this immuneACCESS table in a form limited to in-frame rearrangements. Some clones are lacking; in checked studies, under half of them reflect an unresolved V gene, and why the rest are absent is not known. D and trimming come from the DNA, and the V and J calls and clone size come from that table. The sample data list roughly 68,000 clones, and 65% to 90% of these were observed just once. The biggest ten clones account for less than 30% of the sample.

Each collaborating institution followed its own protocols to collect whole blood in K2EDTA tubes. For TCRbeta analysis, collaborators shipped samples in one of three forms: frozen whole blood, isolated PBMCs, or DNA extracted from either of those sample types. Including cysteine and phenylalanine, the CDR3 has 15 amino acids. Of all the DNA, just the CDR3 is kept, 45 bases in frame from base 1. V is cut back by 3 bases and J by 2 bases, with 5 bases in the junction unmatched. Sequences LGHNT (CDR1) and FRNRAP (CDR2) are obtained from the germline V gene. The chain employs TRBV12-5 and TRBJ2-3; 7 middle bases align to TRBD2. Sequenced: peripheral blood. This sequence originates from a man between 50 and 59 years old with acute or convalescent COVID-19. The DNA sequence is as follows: TGTGCTAGTGGTTTCGGGGAGGGACCCACAGATACGCAGTATTTT. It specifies CASGFGEGPTDTQYF.